The 9 T cell receptor beta chains below all came from one sample that was sequenced in a study of T cell responses to AZD1222 COVID-19 vaccine. Only in-frame clones appear in the TCRdb table, and some are missing; sequencing was by immunoSEQ multiplex PCR. The sample includes roughly 110,000 clones, about 93% of them seen just once. Sequenced material: peripheral blood, taken 28 days after the second AZD1222 dose. Receptor source: an adult who received the AZD1222 COVID-19 vaccine.

The CDR3 nucleotides read TGTGCCAGCAGGCCCAACAGACTTCTCGCTTACGAGCAGTACTTC. Encoded protein: CASRPNRLLAYEQYF. The chain couples TRBV28 to TRBJ2-7; D gene unclear. CDR3 length: 15 amino acids. CDR1 is MDHEN and CDR2 is SYDVKM in the germline V gene. Between the trimmed V and J ends, which lost 6 bases and 4 bases, there was a span of 19 bases.

Written as DNA, the CDR3 is TGTGCCAGCAGCTTAGCTCAGGGACGGGCTTTCTTT. Amino acid sequence: CASSLAQGRAFF. The chain carries TRBV7-2 and TRBJ1-1; possible D gene TRBD1, 5 bases. CDR1 and CDR2 from the germline V gene are SGHTA and FQGNSA. Trimming took off 0 bases at V and 11 bases at J, with 10 bases between the two ends. The CDR3 covers 12 residues.

V and J are TRBV28 and TRBJ1-5; the D gene is possibly TRBD1 (5 bases). V was clipped by 7 bases and J by 3 bases, with 13 bases between them. The germline V gene has CDR1 MDHEN and CDR2 SYDVKM. CDR3 size: 14 residues. CDR3 sequence: CASTQGSPNQPQHF. DNA for the CDR3: TGTGCCAGCACCCAGGGCAGTCCCAATCAGCCCCAGCATTTT.

This chain joins TRBV25-1 and TRBJ2-2; unclear D gene. The germline V gene has CDR1 MGHDK and CDR2 SYGVNS. The CDR3 has 13 residues. The V end was cut by 6 bases, the J end by 5 bases, with 10 bases between. The CDR3 protein is CASSLGVTGELFF. The DNA of the CDR3 is TGTGCCAGCAGCCTTGGGGTGACCGGGGAGCTGTTTTTT.

This rearrangement joins TRBV9 to TRBJ1-1; no definite D call. V was clipped by 2 bases and J by 0 bases, with 17 bases between them. This CDR3 region has 17 residues. Per the germline V gene, CDR1 is SGDLS and CDR2 is YYNGEE. In DNA form, the CDR3 reads TGTGCCAGCAGCGTTGATAGGGTAAAGGTGATGAACACTGAAGCTTTCTTT. It is translated as CASSVDRVKVMNTEAFF.

On this clone itself: The sample holds other DNA sequences that translate to the same CDR3. The chain joins TRBV5-1 to TRBJ1-5; maybe TRBD1 (5 bases). This CDR3 has 14 amino acids. V was pared by 0 bases and J by 7 bases, with 11 bases between. Germline-derived CDR1 and CDR2 are SGHRS and YFSETQ. This CDR3 is CASSLGQGGQPQHF. The CDR3 nucleotides are TGCGCCAGCAGCTTGGGGCAGGGTGGCCAGCCCCAGCATTTT.

This rearrangement joins TRBV19 to TRBJ1-1; D is unclear. This CDR3 comprises 13 residues. Looked up from germline, CDR1 is LNHDA and CDR2 is SQIVND (reference sequence). V gave up 8 bases and J gave up 0 bases, with 10 bases separating them. CDR3 nucleotide sequence: TGTGCCAGTCGACCAAGCATGAACACTGAAGCTTTCTTT. It yields the protein CASRPSMNTEAFF.

The CDR3 region has the DNA TGTGCCAGCAGTGGGGCGGAGGCCTACTACGAGCAGTACTTC. Protein product: CASSGAEAYYEQYF. V is TRBV25-1 and J is TRBJ2-7; D perhaps matches TRBD2 (5 bases). Germline V gives CDR1 MGHDK, CDR2 SYGVNS. The CDR3 loop spans 14 amino acids. Trimming stripped 4 bases from V and 3 bases from J, with 13 bases between.

This rearrangement joins TRBV5-1 to TRBJ1-1; perhaps TRBD1 as D (5 bases). The CDR3 length is 13 residues. From germline, CDR1 is SGHRS and CDR2 YFSETQ. V dropped 2 bases and J dropped 3 bases, with 8 bases sitting between them. For the CDR3, the DNA is TGCGCCAGCAGCTTACAGGAATACACTGAAGCTTTCTTT. This translates into CASSLQEYTEAFF.